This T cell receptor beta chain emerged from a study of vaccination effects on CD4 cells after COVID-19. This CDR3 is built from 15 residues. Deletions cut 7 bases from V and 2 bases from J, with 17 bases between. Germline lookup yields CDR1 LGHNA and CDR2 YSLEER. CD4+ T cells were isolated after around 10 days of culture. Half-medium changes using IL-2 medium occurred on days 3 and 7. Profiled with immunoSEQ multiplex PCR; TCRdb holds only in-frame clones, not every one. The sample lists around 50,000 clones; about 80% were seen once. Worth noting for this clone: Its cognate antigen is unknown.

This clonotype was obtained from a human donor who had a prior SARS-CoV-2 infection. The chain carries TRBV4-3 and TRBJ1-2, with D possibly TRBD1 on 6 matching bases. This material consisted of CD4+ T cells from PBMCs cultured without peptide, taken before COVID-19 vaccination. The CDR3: CASTLRDGTNYGYTF. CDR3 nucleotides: TGCGCCAGCACCTTAAGAGACGGGACAAACTATGGCTACACCTTC.